This T cell receptor beta chain emerged from a study of neurological immune-mediated disorders. TCRdb independently ran MiXCR on the 5' RACE reads; one entry per CDR3 protein. The table lists about 36,000 distinct CDR3 sequences, approximately 10% of them singletons. This clonotype was seen repeatedly, ten times or more. This TCR came from a woman aged 25 to 39 with HTLV-1-associated myelopathy (HAM/TSP). What was sequenced was PBMCs.

This CDR3 reads CAIGGQNNYEQYF. The CDR3 nucleotides are TGTGCCATCGGCGGGCAGAATAACTACGAGCAGTACTTC. The rearrangement links TRBV10-3 to TRBJ2-7, with a weak D call TRBD2 (5 bases). V was clipped by 8 bases and J by 3 bases, with 14 bases between them. The germline gives CDR1 ENHRY, CDR2 SYGVKD. This CDR3 comprises 13 residues.